These 17 T cell receptor beta chains were sequenced from one sample in a study of vaccination effects on CD4 cells after COVID-19. Expansion with viral peptide pools was applied to antigen-specific CD4+ T cells by the ViraFEST assay prior to sequencing. CD4+ T cell isolation took place after 10 days of culture. The healthy vaccine recipients, who had no prior SARS-CoV-2 infection, showed negative nucleocapsid antibodies. Clones were sequenced by immunoSEQ multiplex PCR, and TCRdb holds only the in-frame ones, with some missing. This sample carries about 73,000 clones, more than 60% of them seen once, and the ten largest clones take roughly a tenth. No antigen has been identified for these receptors. The source was CD4+ T cells from PBMCs cultured with SARS-CoV-2 spike peptides, collected before COVID-19 vaccination. These receptors came from a human donor who received a COVID-19 vaccine.

The rearrangement links TRBV7-2 to TRBJ2-1, with 7 bases matching TRBD1. The CDR3 spans 15 residues. V gave up 1 base and J gave up 2 bases; unmatched junction bases: 2. Germline lookup yields CDR1 SGHTA and CDR2 FQGNSA. The CDR3 DNA reads TGTGCCAGCAGCTTAGAGGGGACAGCCTACAATGAGCAGTTCTTC. Protein sequence: CASSLEGTAYNEQFF.

V gene TRBV28 combines with J gene TRBJ1-1; weak D call: TRBD1 (5 bases). This CDR3 contains 15 residues. The V end lost 1 base, the J end lost 2 bases, and 11 bases lay between the germline ends. Germline V gene sequence: CDR1 MDHEN, CDR2 SYDVKM. The CDR3 reads CASSLLQGSNTEAFF. CDR3 DNA: TGTGCCAGCAGTTTATTGCAGGGATCTAACACTGAAGCTTTCTTT.

The chain couples TRBV27 to TRBJ2-3; D possibly uses TRBD1 or TRBD2 (5 bases each). The CDR3 consists of 19 residues. Trimming removed 6 bases from V and 1 base from J, with 26 bases in between. Germline values: CDR1 MNHEY, CDR2 SMNVEV (reference sequence). This CDR3 reads CASSAPGWGIYRRTDTQYF. The CDR3 DNA reads TGTGCCAGCAGCGCACCGGGCTGGGGGATTTATAGACGCACAGATACGCAGTATTTT.

This sequence joins TRBV6-2 or TRBV6-3 and TRBJ2-7; TRBD1 aligns across 9 bases. The CDR3 has 14 amino acids. V shed 5 bases and J 4 bases; nucleotides not matched to a gene: 6. The germline gives CDR1 MNHEY, CDR2 SVGEGT. CDR3 loop: CASSGTGILYEQYV. CDR3 coding DNA: TGTGCCAGCAGTGGGACAGGGATTTTGTACGAGCAGTACGTC.

The chain's CDR3 is CASSTSGESGELFF. The DNA for the CDR3 is TGTGCCAGCAGCACTAGCGGGGAATCCGGGGAGCTGTTTTTT. The chain is built from TRBV11-3 and TRBJ2-2; 10 nucleotides align to TRBD2. Trimming at V came to 5 bases and at J to 6 bases, leaving 3 bases not matched to a gene. Germline CDR1 reads SGHNT; CDR2 reads YENEEA. This CDR3 region has 14 residues.

A few counts support this clone. The chain couples TRBV14 to TRBJ2-5; D is ambiguous. Deletions cut 1 base from V and 0 bases from J, with 12 bases between. CDR1 and CDR2 from the germline V gene are SGHDN and FVKESK. The CDR3 runs 16 residues. In nucleotides, the CDR3 is TGTGCCAGCAGCCAAGGAAGGTTCTACTACCAAGAGACCCAGTACTTC. It encodes CASSQGRFYYQETQYF.

J is TRBJ2-5 and V is TRBV29-1, with 8 bases that match TRBD2. The CDR3 consists of 13 residues. After removal of 7 bases from V and 6 bases from J, the junction contained 10 bases not matched to a gene. Germline assignment: CDR1 SQVTM and CDR2 ANQGSEA. The CDR3 DNA is TGCAGCGCGACCGGGGGGGCCACAAAGACCCAGTACTTC. Protein product: CSATGGATKTQYF.

Concerning this clone itself: The same CDR3 also results from other DNA sequences found in this sample. The V gene is TRBV18, the J gene TRBJ1-1, with D perhaps matching TRBD1 (5 bases). CDR1 and CDR2 from the germline V gene are KGHSH and LQKENI. This CDR3 has 14 amino acids. V lost 3 bases to trimming and J lost 4 bases, with 12 bases between them. Here the CDR3 reads CASSPGQGSTEAFF. CDR3 bases: TGTGCCAGCTCACCGGGGCAGGGTAGCACTGAAGCTTTCTTT.

The gene calls are TRBV2 and TRBJ1-1; D is perhaps TRBD1 (5 bases). V gave up 3 bases and J gave up 7 bases, with 6 bases separating them. Germline CDR1 is SNHLY and CDR2 is FYNNEI. This CDR3 has 11 amino acids. DNA for the CDR3: TGTGCCAGCAGTGAGGGACTTGAAGCTTTCTTT. This encodes CASSEGLEAFF.

This clone appeared a single time. The V and J genes are TRBV5-1 and TRBJ2-1; 12 bases are a match to TRBD2. V dropped 2 bases and J dropped 6; count of bases not matched to a gene: 3. This CDR3 is 15 amino acids long. In germline, CDR1 is SGHRS, CDR2 YFSETQ. CDR3 bases: TGCGCCAGCAGCTTACTAGCGGGGGGCCGCAATGAGCAGTTCTTC. Protein product: CASSLLAGGRNEQFF.

This clone appeared a few times. The rearrangement links TRBV24-1 to TRBJ1-5, with D perhaps TRBD1 (5 bases). The CDR3 is made up of 12 amino acids. V dropped 5 bases and J dropped 8 bases, with 9 bases sitting between them. The germline V gene encodes CDR1 KGHDR and CDR2 SFDVKD. CDR3 region: CATSGVGEPQHF. DNA of the CDR3: TGTGCCACCAGTGGGGTAGGGGAGCCCCAGCATTTT.

The V call is TRBV2, the J call TRBJ2-2; D is undetermined. Per germline, CDR1 SNHLY and CDR2 FYNNEI. Trimming removed 2 bases at V and 7 bases at J, with 5 bases between. The CDR3 runs 12 residues. Here the CDR3 DNA reads TGTGCCAGCAGTGAACCGATCGGGGAGCTGTTTTTT. Its translation: CASSEPIGELFF.

The chain employs TRBV7-2 and TRBJ2-5; 9 bases line up with TRBD2. The CDR3 has 16 residues. Germline V lookup: CDR1 SGHTA, CDR2 FQGNSA. The V and J ends lost 1 base and 2 bases, in that order; junction bases with no gene match: 5. The CDR3 DNA sequence: TGTGCCAGCAGCTTAGGGGGAGCGGGGGGACAAGAGACCCAGTACTTC. Amino acids: CASSLGGAGGQETQYF. The full variable domain, its missing parts supplied by reference TRBV7-2 and TRBJ2-5, is GAGVSQSPSNKVTEKGKDVELRCDPISGHTALYWYRQSLGQGLEFLIYFQGNSAPDKSGLPSDRFSAERTGGSVSTLTIQRTQQEDSAVYLCASSLGGAGGQETQYFGPGTRLLVL.

This rearrangement joins TRBV5-1 to TRBJ1-2; the D gene is possibly TRBD1 (5 bases). The germline V gene encodes CDR1 SGHRS and CDR2 YFSETQ. This CDR3 spans 15 amino acids. Trimming shortened V by 2 bases and J by 2 bases, and 13 bases separated the two germline ends. The chain's CDR3 is CASSFSQGANYGYTF. The CDR3 bases are TGCGCCAGCAGCTTTTCGCAGGGAGCCAACTATGGCTACACCTTC. The complete variable domain, with remaining parts taken from reference TRBV5-1 and TRBJ1-2, reads KAGVTQTPRYLIKTRGQQVTLSCSPISGHRSVSWYQQTPGQGLQFLFEYFSETQRNKGNFPGRFSGRQFSNSRSEMNVSTLELGDSALYLCASSFSQGANYGYTFGSGTRLTVV.

This clone was seen a handful of times. The chain joins TRBV3-1 (or the pseudogene TRBV3-2) to TRBJ1-1, with D possibly being TRBD1 (5 bases). The V gene's germline CDR1 is LGHDT and CDR2 YNNKEL (reference sequence). Trimming left V 1 base short and J 3 bases short, with 15 bases between. The CDR3 has 16 residues. The CDR3, as DNA: TGTGCCAGCAGCCAAGGGAGAGGGGAAGGGGACACTGAAGCTTTCTTT. This translates into CASSQGRGEGDTEAFF.

On this clone: This CDR3 is also generated by other DNA sequences in the sample. The V and J genes are TRBV30 and TRBJ1-5; weak D call: TRBD1 (6 bases). V lost 0 bases and J lost 7, with 10 bases in between. The CDR3 runs 13 residues. The germline V gene has CDR1 GTSNPN and CDR2 SVGIG (reference sequence). The CDR3 protein is CAWSVGGGQPQHF. CDR3 DNA: TGTGCCTGGAGTGTTGGGGGCGGACAGCCCCAGCATTTT.

This chain joins TRBV14 and TRBJ2-3; D remains unclear. V lost 4 bases and J lost 6, with 20 bases in between. Germline V CDR1 and CDR2: SGHDN, FVKESK. This CDR3 contains 16 residues. CDR3 in DNA: TGTGCCAGCAGCCCAAAGTTGGCCGGTGCCGTCGATACGCAGTATTTT. This encodes CASSPKLAGAVDTQYF.